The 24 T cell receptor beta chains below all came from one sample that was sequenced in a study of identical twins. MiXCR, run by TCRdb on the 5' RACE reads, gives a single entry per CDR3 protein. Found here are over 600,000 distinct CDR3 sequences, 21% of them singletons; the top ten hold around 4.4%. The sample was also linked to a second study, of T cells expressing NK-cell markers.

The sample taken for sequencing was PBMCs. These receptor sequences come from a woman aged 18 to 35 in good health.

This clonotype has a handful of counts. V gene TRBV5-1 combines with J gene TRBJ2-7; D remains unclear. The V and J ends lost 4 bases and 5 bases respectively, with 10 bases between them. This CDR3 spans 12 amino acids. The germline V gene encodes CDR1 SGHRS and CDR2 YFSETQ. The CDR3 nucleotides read TGCGCCAGCAGCAACGGTTGGGACGAGCAGTACTTC. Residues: CASSNGWDEQYF.

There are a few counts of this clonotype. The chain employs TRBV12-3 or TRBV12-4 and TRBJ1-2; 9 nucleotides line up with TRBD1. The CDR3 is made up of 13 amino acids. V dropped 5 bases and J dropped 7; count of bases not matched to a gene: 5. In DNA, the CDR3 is TGTGCCAGCAGTATACAGGGGGCTTCTGGCTACACCTTC. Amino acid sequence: CASSIQGASGYTF.

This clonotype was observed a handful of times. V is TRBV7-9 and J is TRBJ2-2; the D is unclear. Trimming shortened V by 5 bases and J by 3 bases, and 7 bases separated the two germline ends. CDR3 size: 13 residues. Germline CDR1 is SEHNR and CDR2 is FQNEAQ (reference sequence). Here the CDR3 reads CASSQADTGELFF. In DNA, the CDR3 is TGTGCCAGCAGCCAGGCAGACACCGGGGAGCTGTTTTTT.

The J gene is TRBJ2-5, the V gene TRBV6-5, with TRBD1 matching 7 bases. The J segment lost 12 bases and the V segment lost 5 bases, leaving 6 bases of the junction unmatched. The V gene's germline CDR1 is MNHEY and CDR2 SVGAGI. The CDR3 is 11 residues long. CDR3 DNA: TGTGCCAGCAGTCTCCGGGACAGTGAGTACTTC. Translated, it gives CASSLRDSEYF.

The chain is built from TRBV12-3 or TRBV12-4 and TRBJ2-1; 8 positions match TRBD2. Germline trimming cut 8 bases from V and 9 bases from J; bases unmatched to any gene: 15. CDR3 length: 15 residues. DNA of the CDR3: TGTGCCAGCTCCCTCCCAGCGGGAGTGAGCGGTGAGCAGTTCTTC. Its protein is CASSLPAGVSGEQFF.

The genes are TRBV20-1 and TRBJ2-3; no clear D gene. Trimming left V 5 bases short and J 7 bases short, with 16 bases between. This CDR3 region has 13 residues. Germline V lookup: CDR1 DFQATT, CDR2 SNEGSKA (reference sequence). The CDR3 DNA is TGCAGTGCTGCGAGAGAGATAGCCTATACGCAGTATTTT. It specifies CSAAREIAYTQYF.

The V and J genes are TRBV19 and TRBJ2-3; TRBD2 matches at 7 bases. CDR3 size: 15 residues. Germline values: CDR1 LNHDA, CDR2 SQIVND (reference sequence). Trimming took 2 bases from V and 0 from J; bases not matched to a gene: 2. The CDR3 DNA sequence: TGTGCCAGTAGTATACTAGCGGTTAGCACAGATACGCAGTATTTT. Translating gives CASSILAVSTDTQYF.

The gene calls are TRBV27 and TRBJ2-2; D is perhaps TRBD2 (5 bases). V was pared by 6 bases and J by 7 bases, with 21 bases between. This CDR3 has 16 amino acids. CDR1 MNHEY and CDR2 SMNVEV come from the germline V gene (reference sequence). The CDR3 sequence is CASSPRYPWRVGELFF. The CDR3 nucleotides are TGTGCCAGCAGCCCCCGATACCCGTGGCGGGTCGGGGAGCTGTTTTTT.

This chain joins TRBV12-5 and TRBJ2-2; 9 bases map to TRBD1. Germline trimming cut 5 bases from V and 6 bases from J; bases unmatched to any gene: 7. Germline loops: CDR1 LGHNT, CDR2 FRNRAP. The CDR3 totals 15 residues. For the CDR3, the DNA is TGTGCTAGTGGTCAAGACAGGGGGACGGCCGGGGAGCTGTTTTTT. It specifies CASGQDRGTAGELFF.

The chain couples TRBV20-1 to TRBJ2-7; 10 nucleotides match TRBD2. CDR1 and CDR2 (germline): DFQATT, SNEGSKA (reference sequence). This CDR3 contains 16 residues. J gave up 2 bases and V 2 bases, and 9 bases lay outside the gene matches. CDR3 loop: CSARLAGAPVPYEQYF. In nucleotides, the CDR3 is TGCAGTGCTAGACTAGCGGGAGCGCCGGTACCCTACGAGCAGTACTTC.

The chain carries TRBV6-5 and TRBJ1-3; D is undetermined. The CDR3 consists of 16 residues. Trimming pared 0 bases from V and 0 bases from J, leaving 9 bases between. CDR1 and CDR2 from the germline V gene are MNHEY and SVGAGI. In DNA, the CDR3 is TGTGCCAGCAGTTACTCGACCACCAGCTCTGGAAACACCATATATTTT. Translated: CASSYSTTSSGNTIYF.

The CDR3 protein is CSARGPLNEQFF. CDR3 nucleotide sequence: TGCAGTGCTAGAGGGCCCCTGAATGAGCAGTTCTTC. The chain has TRBV20-1 and TRBJ2-1; D not certain. V lost 1 base, J lost 7 bases, and 8 bases lay in between. This CDR3 has 12 amino acids. Germline V gene lookup returns CDR1 DFQATT and CDR2 SNEGSKA (reference sequence).

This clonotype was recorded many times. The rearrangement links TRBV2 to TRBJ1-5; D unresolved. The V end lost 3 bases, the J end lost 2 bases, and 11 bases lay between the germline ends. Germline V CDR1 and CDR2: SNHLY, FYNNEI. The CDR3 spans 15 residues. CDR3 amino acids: CASSDSRIGNQPQHF. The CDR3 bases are TGTGCCAGCAGTGATTCCAGAATAGGCAATCAGCCCCAGCATTTT.

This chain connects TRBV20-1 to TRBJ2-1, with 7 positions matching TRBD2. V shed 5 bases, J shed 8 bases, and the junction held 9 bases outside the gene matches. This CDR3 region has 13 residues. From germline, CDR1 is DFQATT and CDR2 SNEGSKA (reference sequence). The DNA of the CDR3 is TGCAGTGCTGGTAGGACTAGTGGCGATGAGCAGTTCTTC. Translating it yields CSAGRTSGDEQFF.

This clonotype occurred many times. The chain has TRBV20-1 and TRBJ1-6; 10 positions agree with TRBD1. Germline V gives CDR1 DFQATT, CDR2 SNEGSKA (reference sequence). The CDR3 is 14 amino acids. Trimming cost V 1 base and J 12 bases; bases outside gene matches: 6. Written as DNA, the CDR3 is TGCAGTGCTAGAGGGACAGGGGGATCTTTACCCCTCCACTTT. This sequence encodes CSARGTGGSLPLHF.

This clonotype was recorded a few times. CDR3 in amino acids: CASSSSLADFYEQYF. CDR3 nucleotides: TGCGCCAGCAGCTCGAGTCTAGCGGACTTCTACGAGCAGTACTTC. The chain employs TRBV4-3 and TRBJ2-7; 7 bases are shared with TRBD2. The CDR3 loop spans 15 amino acids. The ends lost 5 bases at V and 3 bases at J; junction bases unmatched: 10. CDR1 is LGHNA and CDR2 is YSLEER in the germline V gene.

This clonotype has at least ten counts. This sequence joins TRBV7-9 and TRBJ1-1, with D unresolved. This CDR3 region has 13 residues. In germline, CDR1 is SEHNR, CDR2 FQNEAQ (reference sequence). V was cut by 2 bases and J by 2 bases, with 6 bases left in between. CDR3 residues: CASSLLYNTEAFF. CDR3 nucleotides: TGTGCCAGCAGCTTACTGTACAACACTGAAGCTTTCTTT.

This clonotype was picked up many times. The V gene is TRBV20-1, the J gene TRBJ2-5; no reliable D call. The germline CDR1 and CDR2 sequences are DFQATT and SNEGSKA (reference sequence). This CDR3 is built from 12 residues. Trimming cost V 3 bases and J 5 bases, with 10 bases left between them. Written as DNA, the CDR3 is TGCAGTGCTAGGCGCGGTCTCGAGACCCAGTACTTC. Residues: CSARRGLETQYF.

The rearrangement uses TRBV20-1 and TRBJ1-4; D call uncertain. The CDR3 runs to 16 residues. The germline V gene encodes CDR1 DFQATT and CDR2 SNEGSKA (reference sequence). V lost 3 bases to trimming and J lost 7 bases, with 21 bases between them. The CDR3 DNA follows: TGCAGTGCTAGTCCGGACTTACTCCTACCAGGTGAAAAACTGTTTTTT. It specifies CSASPDLLLPGEKLFF.

The CDR3 is CSAQGLAGARGDTQYF. Here the CDR3 DNA reads TGCAGTGCCCAAGGACTAGCGGGAGCCCGTGGGGATACGCAGTATTTT. The gene calls are TRBV20-1 and TRBJ2-3, with 13 bases identical to TRBD2. Losses at the gene ends were 6 bases for V and 6 bases for J; bases not matched to a gene: 12. Germline CDR1 is DFQATT and CDR2 is SNEGSKA (reference sequence). The CDR3 extends over 16 amino acids.

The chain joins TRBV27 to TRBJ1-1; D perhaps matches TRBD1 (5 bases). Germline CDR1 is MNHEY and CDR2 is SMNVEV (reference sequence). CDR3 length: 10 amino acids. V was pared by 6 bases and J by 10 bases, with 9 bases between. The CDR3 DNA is TGTGCCAGCAGCCCAGGGAGAGCTTTCTTT. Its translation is CASSPGRAFF.

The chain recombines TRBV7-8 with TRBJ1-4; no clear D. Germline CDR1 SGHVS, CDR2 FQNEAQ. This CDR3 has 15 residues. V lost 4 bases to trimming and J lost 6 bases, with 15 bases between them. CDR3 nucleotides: TGTGCCAGCAGCTCCCGACGGGCCATGCATGAAAAACTGTTTTTT. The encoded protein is CASSSRRAMHEKLFF.

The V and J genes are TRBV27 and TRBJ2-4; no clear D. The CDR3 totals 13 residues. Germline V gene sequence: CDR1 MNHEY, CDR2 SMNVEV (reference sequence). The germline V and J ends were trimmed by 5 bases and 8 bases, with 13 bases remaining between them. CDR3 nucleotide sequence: TGTGCCAGCAGTAAACCCGAAGGGCACATTCAGTACTTC. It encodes CASSKPEGHIQYF.

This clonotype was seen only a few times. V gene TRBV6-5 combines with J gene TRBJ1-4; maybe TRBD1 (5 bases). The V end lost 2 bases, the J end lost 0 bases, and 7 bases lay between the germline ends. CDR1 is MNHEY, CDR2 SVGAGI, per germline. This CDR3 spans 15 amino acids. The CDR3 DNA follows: TGTGCCAGCAGTTACGGCAGGGCAACTAATGAAAAACTGTTTTTT. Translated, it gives CASSYGRATNEKLFF.